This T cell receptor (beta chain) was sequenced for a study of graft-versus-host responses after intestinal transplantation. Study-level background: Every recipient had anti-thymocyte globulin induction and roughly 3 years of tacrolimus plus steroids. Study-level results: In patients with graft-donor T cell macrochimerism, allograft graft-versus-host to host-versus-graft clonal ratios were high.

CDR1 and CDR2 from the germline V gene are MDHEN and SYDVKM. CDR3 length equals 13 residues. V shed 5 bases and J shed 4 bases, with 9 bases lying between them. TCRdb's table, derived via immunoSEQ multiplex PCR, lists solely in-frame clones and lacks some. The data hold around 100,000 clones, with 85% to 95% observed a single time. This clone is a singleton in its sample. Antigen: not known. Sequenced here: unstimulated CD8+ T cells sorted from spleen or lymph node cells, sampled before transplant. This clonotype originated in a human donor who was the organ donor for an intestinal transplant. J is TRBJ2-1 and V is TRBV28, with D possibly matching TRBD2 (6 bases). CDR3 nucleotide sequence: TGTGCCAGCAGTGAAGGGACTTACAATGAGCAGTTCTTC. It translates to CASSEGTYNEQFF.